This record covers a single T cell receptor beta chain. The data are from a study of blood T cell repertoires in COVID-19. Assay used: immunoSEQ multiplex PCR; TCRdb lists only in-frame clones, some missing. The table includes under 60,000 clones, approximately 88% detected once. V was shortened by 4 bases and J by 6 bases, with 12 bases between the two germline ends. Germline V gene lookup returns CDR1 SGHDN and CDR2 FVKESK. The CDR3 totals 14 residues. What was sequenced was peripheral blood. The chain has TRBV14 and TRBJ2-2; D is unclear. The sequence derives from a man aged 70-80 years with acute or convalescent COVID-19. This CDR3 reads CASSPTVMAGELFF. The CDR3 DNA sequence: TGTGCCAGCAGCCCTACAGTGATGGCCGGGGAGCTGTTTTTT. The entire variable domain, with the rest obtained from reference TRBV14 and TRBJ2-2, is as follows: EAGVTQFPSHSVIEKGQTVTLRCDPISGHDNLYWYRRVMGKEIKFLLHFVKESKQDESGMPNNRFLAERTGGTYSTLKVQPAELEDSGVYFCASSPTVMAGELFFGEGSRLTVL.